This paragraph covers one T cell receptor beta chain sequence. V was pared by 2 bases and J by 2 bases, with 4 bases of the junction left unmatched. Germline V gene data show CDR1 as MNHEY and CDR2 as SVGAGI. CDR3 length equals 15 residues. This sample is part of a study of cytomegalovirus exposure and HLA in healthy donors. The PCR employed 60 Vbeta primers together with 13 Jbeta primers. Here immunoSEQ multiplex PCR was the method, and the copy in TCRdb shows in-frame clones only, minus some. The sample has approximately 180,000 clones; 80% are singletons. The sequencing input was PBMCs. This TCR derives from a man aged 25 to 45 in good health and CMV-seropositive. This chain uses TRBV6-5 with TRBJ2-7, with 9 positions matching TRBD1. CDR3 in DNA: TGTGCCAGCAGTTACCGGGGACAGGGAACCTACGAGCAGTACTTC. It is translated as CASSYRGQGTYEQYF.